Listed below are T cell receptor beta chains from one sample, sequenced in a study of blood T cell repertoires in COVID-19. Assay used: immunoSEQ multiplex PCR; TCRdb lists only in-frame clones, some missing. The sample contains about 110,000 clones, around 83% of which appear only once. Sequencing used peripheral blood. These receptors were obtained from a middle-aged man with acute or convalescent COVID-19. Each CDR3 is given with its conserved first and last residue. The order of the fields is V gene, D gene, clone size, J gene, CDR3 DNA, CDR3 protein. The D gene is left open where the match is weak. A row's size may be missing; if present it is once, few, many or a size class.

TRBV9	TRBD2	-	TRBJ2-1	TGTGCCAGCACGGCTAGCGGGATCGATGAGCAGTTCTTC	CASTASGIDEQFF
TRBV5-1	TRBD2	-	TRBJ2-1	TGCGCCAGCAGCTTGTCACTAGCGGACTACAATGAGCAGTTCTTC	CASSLSLADYNEQFF
TRBV2	TRBD1	-	TRBJ1-4	TGTGCCAGCGGGACAGGGGGTAATGAAAAACTGTTTTTT	CASGTGGNEKLFF
TRBV4-1	TRBD2	many	TRBJ2-7	TGCGCCAGCAGCCAACGGCCGCCGGGACTAGCGGGGGTTGGAGGTTCCTACGAGCAGTACTTC	CASSQRPPGLAGVGGSYEQYF
TRBV3-1/TRBV3-2	-	once	TRBJ1-2	TGTGCCAGCAGCCAAGTGGACAGAGGGGGCTACACCTTC	CASSQVDRGGYTF
TRBV6-6	-	-	TRBJ1-2	TGTGCCAGCAGTTACTCCGGGACATCTGGCTACACCTTC	CASSYSGTSGYTF
TRBV21-1	-	-	TRBJ2-2	TGTGCCACCCCAACTAGCGGGAGCGAGGTCGGGGAGCTGTTTTTT	CATPTSGSEVGELFF
TRBV5-6	-	-	TRBJ2-3	TGTGCCAGCAGCTCCGACCCGGGGAAAGGTACGCAGTATTTT	CASSSDPGKGTQYF
TRBV9	-	-	TRBJ2-1	TGTGCCAGCAGCGTAGACCCCGGGGGAGAGCAGTTCTTC	CASSVDPGGEQFF
TRBV28	TRBD2	-	TRBJ2-1	TGTGCCAGCAGTCCACGCAGGGGACTAGCGGGAAACAATGAGCAGTTCTTC	CASSPRRGLAGNNEQFF
TRBV29-1	-	-	TRBJ2-7	TGCAGCGTTGAAGATAGCACCTACGAGCAGTACTTC	CSVEDSTYEQYF
TRBV20-1	TRBD2	-	TRBJ2-1	TGCAGTGCTAGTAGGCGCGGGGGCTACAATGAGCAGTTCTTC	CSASRRGGYNEQFF
TRBV2	TRBD1	-	TRBJ2-5	TGTGCCAGCGGGGAACGCAGGGGGCTCGAAGAGACCCAGTACTTC	CASGERRGLEETQYF
TRBV7-8	-	-	TRBJ2-1	TGTGCCAGCAGCCGGACTGACAATGAGCAGTTCTTC	CASSRTDNEQFF
TRBV2	-	-	TRBJ2-1	TGTGCCAGCAAGGTAGAGGGCCCCAGGAATGAGCAGTTCTTC	CASKVEGPRNEQFF